This T cell receptor (beta chain) originates from a study of blood T cell repertoires in COVID-19. As for the study in general: Specimens from acute and convalescent COVID-19 originated in the United States, Italy and Spain.

In the authors' workflow: The authors estimated nucleated cell counts from reference gene primer amplification. The assay was immunoSEQ multiplex PCR, and TCRdb's table has in-frame clones only and misses some. That table is the source of V, J and clone size, and D and trimming were worked out from the DNA. The sample shows under 200,000 clones, about 85% of them seen only once. Germline V gene lookup returns CDR1 MNHEY and CDR2 SVGAGI. V shed 4 bases and J shed 0 bases, with 11 bases lying between them. The CDR3 extends over 15 amino acids. The J gene is TRBJ2-3, the V gene TRBV6-5; D may be TRBD2 (6 bases). The receptor was isolated from a man in his forties or fifties with acute or convalescent COVID-19. The sequencing sample was made of peripheral blood. For the CDR3, the DNA is TGTGCCAGCAGTTCCCTGGGGGGTAGCACAGATACGCAGTATTTT. This translates into CASSSLGGSTDTQYF.